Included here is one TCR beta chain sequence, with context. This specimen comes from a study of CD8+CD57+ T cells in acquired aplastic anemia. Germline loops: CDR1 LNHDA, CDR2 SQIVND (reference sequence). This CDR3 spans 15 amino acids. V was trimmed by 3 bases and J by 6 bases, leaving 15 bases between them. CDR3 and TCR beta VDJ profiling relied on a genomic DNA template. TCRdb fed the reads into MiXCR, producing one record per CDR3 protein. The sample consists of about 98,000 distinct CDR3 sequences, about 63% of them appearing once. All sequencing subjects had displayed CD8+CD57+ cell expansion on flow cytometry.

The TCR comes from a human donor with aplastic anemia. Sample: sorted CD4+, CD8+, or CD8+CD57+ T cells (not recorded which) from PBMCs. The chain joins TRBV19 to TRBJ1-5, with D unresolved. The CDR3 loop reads CASSISVSLAQPQHF. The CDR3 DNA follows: TGTGCCAGTAGTATTAGTGTCAGCTTAGCTCAGCCCCAGCATTTT.